These 15 T cell receptor beta chains share one sample of origin, sequenced in a study of T cells in Graves' hyperthyroidism and ophthalmopathy. Amplification of TCR beta CDR3 regions used RNA as the template. The HTBI set primed first-round TCR CDR3 RT-PCR. One entry per CDR3 protein, called by TCRdb with MiXCR from the multiplex PCR reads. The data show 500,000 to 750,000 distinct CDR3 sequences, about 45% seen once. Input material: peripheral blood or thyroid tissue (not recorded which). These receptors were taken from a woman aged 18 to 35 with Graves' hyperthyroidism.

This clonotype was detected a few times. This sequence joins TRBV30 and TRBJ2-7; the D is unclear. The CDR3 covers 15 residues. The germline CDR1 and CDR2 sequences are GTSNPN and SVGIG (reference sequence). Trimming left V 0 bases short and J 2 bases short, with 14 bases between. Here the CDR3 reads CAWSVPSGSTYEQYF. Written as DNA, the CDR3 is TGTGCCTGGAGTGTACCTTCCGGGTCCACCTACGAGCAGTACTTC.

The chain has TRBV20-1 and TRBJ2-1; D assignment may be TRBD1 or TRBD2 (6 bases each). CDR3 length: 15 residues. Germline loops: CDR1 DFQATT, CDR2 SNEGSKA (reference sequence). Between the trimmed V and J ends, which lost 7 bases and 3 bases, there was a span of 19 bases. CDR3 protein: CSVKGVGGYYNEQFF. The CDR3, as DNA: TGCAGTGTTAAGGGAGTGGGGGGCTACTACAATGAGCAGTTCTTC.

This clonotype was seen many times. CDR3 coding DNA: TGTGCCAGCAGCTTAGATGCCTCTGGAAACACCATATATTTT. It specifies CASSLDASGNTIYF. The genes are TRBV7-9 and TRBJ1-3; D is undetermined. Germline assignment: CDR1 SEHNR and CDR2 FQNEAQ (reference sequence). The V end was cut by 1 base, the J end by 0 bases, with 4 bases between. The CDR3 loop spans 14 amino acids.

The J gene is TRBJ2-7, the V gene TRBV12-3 or TRBV12-4; 7 nucleotides agree with TRBD1. V gave up 4 bases and J gave up 2 bases; unmatched junction bases: 8. This CDR3 spans 15 amino acids. The CDR3 region is CASSYARDRAYEQYF. For the CDR3, the DNA is TGTGCCAGCAGTTATGCGAGGGACAGAGCCTACGAGCAGTACTTC.

The chain employs TRBV2 and TRBJ2-5; the D gene is possibly TRBD1 (6 bases). The V end was cut by 3 bases, the J end by 11 bases, with 19 bases between. Germline loops: CDR1 SNHLY, CDR2 FYNNEI. The CDR3 has 14 amino acids. CDR3 residues: CASSDLGGPDTQYF. In DNA, the CDR3 is TGTGCCAGCAGTGACCTAGGGGGTCCAGATACGCAGTACTTC.

This clonotype was seen at least ten times. The chain uses TRBV10-3 and TRBJ1-5; no reliable D call. This CDR3 is built from 13 residues. Germline CDR1 reads ENHRY; CDR2 reads SYGVKD. The V end lost 0 bases, the J end lost 5 bases, and 5 bases lay between the germline ends. CDR3 nucleotide sequence: TGTGCCATCAGTGAGTCGTGGGATCAGCCCCAGCATTTT. Protein: CAISESWDQPQHF.

The rearrangement links TRBV29-1 to TRBJ2-2; TRBD1 aligns across 7 bases. Germline values: CDR1 SQVTM, CDR2 ANQGSEA. The CDR3 totals 14 residues. CDR3 nucleotides: TGCAGTTCCGGGACAGCAGCGAACACCGGGGAGCTGTTTTTT. Amino acid sequence: CSSGTAANTGELFF.

The chain links TRBV15 to TRBJ2-7; TRBD2 matches at 9 bases. The CDR3 totals 16 residues. Germline CDR1 and CDR2: LNHNV and YYDKDF (reference sequence). Germline trimming cut 1 base from V and 7 bases from J; bases unmatched to any gene: 11. This chain's CDR3 is CATSRVRTSVYNEQYF. The DNA for the CDR3 is TGTGCCACCAGCAGAGTAAGGACTAGCGTCTACAATGAGCAGTACTTC.

V and J are TRBV10-3 and TRBJ1-2, with D unresolved. CDR3 size: 13 residues. Germline loops: CDR1 ENHRY, CDR2 SYGVKD. The V gene lost 2 bases and the J gene lost 8 bases, with 12 bases spanning the gap. The CDR3 loop reads CAISELLTSGYTF. CDR3 sequence (DNA): TGTGCCATCAGTGAGCTTTTGACTAGCGGCTACACCTTC.

This clonotype appeared many times. CDR3 sequence (DNA): TGCGCCAGCAGCTTGGAACTCTCTGGAAACACCATATATTTT. Translated, it gives CASSLELSGNTIYF. This rearrangement joins TRBV5-1 to TRBJ1-3; the D is unclear. Deletions cut 0 bases from V and 0 bases from J, with 4 bases between. The CDR3 length is 14 residues. Germline V lookup: CDR1 SGHRS, CDR2 YFSETQ.

In this sample, this clonotype turned up many times. This chain uses TRBV10-2 with TRBJ2-2; no reliable D call. CDR3 size: 14 residues. Germline CDR1 reads WSHSY; CDR2 reads SAAADI. The V end was cut by 4 bases, the J end by 1 base, with 7 bases between. DNA of the CDR3: TGCGCCAGCAGTGTGGAAGGGAACACCGGGGAGCTGTTTTTT. It encodes CASSVEGNTGELFF.

The chain's CDR3 is CASSAAGYDGYTF. Here the CDR3 DNA reads TGTGCCAGCAGCGCAGCGGGTTACGATGGCTACACCTTC. This chain joins TRBV7-2 and TRBJ1-2; the D is unclear. Germline V gives CDR1 SGHTA, CDR2 FQGNSA. Trimming took off 5 bases at V and 6 bases at J, with 13 bases between the two ends. The CDR3 totals 13 residues.

This clonotype was observed a handful of times. The rearrangement links TRBV5-1 to TRBJ2-2, with D perhaps TRBD2 (5 bases). The ends were cut back, 0 bases at V and 4 bases at J, with 28 bases in the middle. This CDR3 is 21 amino acids long. Germline CDR1 reads SGHRS; CDR2 reads YFSETQ. This chain's CDR3 is CASSLVGPLISAPGSTGELFF. The CDR3 nucleotides read TGCGCCAGCAGCTTGGTAGGACCCCTAATTAGCGCCCCTGGGAGCACCGGGGAGCTGTTTTTT.

Notes on this clonotype: A junction end diverges from the germline sequence, so it may reflect a read error. The chain couples TRBV5-1 to TRBJ2-2, with 11 nucleotides matching TRBD2. Germline assignment: CDR1 SGHRS and CDR2 YFSETQ. There are 15 residues in the CDR3. CDR3 nucleotides: TGTGCCAGCAGCGTTAGCGGGAGGGATTACAATGAGCAGTTTTTT. Its protein product is CASSVSGRDYNEQFF.

This clonotype was counted at least ten times. The chain uses TRBV5-1 and TRBJ1-1; D gene ambiguous. Germline values: CDR1 SGHRS, CDR2 YFSETQ. Trimming removed 5 bases at V and 0 bases at J, with 14 bases between. This CDR3 has 15 amino acids. CDR3 region: CASRSSAPLNTEAFF. CDR3 bases: TGCGCCAGCAGGTCTTCAGCGCCCCTGAACACTGAAGCTTTCTTT.